The next 30 T cell receptor beta chains were all read from a single sample in a study of siplizumab effects on memory and regulatory T cells. Clones were sequenced by immunoSEQ multiplex PCR, and TCRdb holds only the in-frame ones, with some missing. The sample includes roughly 62,000 clones, more than 80% of them seen just once. The sequencing sample was made of CD8+ T cells sorted from blood. These receptors were obtained from a human donor in good health.

J is TRBJ1-2 and V is TRBV30; D is uncertain. The V end lost 1 base, the J end lost 0 bases, and 9 bases lay between the germline ends. The germline V gene encodes CDR1 GTSNPN and CDR2 SVGIG (reference sequence). The CDR3 sequence is 14 residues long. CDR3 loop: CAWSGGNSNYGYTF. In DNA, the CDR3 is TGTGCCTGGAGTGGTGGAAACTCTAACTATGGCTACACCTTC.

This clone showed up just once. The rearrangement uses TRBV6-1 and TRBJ2-1; 7 bases line up with TRBD1. The CDR3 runs 14 residues. CDR1 and CDR2 (germline): MNHNS, SASEGT. After removal of 6 bases from V and 4 bases from J, the junction contained 6 bases not matched to a gene. The chain's CDR3 is CASSVEGAYNEQFF. As DNA, the CDR3 is TGTGCCAGCAGCGTTGAGGGGGCTTACAATGAGCAGTTCTTC.

V is TRBV11-3 and J is TRBJ2-7; TRBD1 is a possible D gene (5 bases). CDR1 SGHNT and CDR2 YENEEA come from the germline V gene. With 2 bases removed from V and 6 bases from J, the gap between germline ends came to 17 bases. The CDR3 totals 15 residues. The DNA of the CDR3 is TGTGCCAGCAGCTTATCCTACGGCAGGGCCCCCGAGCAGTACTTC. As protein: CASSLSYGRAPEQYF.

The chain is built from TRBV2 and TRBJ1-5; 7 bases fit TRBD1. The V segment lost 6 bases and the J segment 9 bases; nucleotides outside the gene matches: 8. Germline V gives CDR1 SNHLY, CDR2 FYNNEI. The CDR3 sequence is 13 residues long. The CDR3 bases are TGTGCCAGCAGGACAGGGTCAATCCGGCCCCAGCATTTT. It specifies CASRTGSIRPQHF. Full variable domain (remainder filled in from reference TRBV2 and TRBJ1-5): EPEVTQTPSHQVTQMGQEVILRCVPISNHLYFYWYRQILGQKVEFLVSFYNNEISEKSEIFDDQFSVERPDGSNFTLKIRSTKLEDSAMYFCASRTGSIRPQHFGDGTRLSIL.

The gene calls are TRBV5-1 and TRBJ2-7, with 7 positions matching TRBD1. V was pared by 2 bases and J by 5 bases, with 7 bases of the junction left unmatched. This CDR3 has 14 residues. The V gene's germline CDR1 is SGHRS and CDR2 YFSETQ. The DNA for the CDR3 is TGCGCCAGCAGCTTACAGGGGCCGTTGGACGAGCAGTACTTC. This codes for CASSLQGPLDEQYF.

This chain links TRBV13 with TRBJ2-5; 13 bases fit TRBD2. Per the germline V gene, CDR1 is PRHDT and CDR2 is FYEKMQ (reference sequence). Trimming at V came to 4 bases and at J to 7 bases, leaving 9 bases not matched to a gene. CDR3 length: 16 amino acids. In DNA form, the CDR3 reads TGTGCCAGCAGCTCCGGACTAGCGGGAGCGGGGTGGACCCAGTACTTC. Its protein is CASSSGLAGAGWTQYF.

This CDR3 is CASSTGQGAPNEQYF. CDR3 bases: TGTGCCAGCAGCACAGGACAGGGGGCGCCCAACGAGCAGTACTTC. The chain recombines TRBV9 with TRBJ2-7; 11 bases match TRBD1. With 4 bases clipped from V and 5 bases from J, the junction kept 8 bases outside the gene matches. Germline V CDR1 and CDR2: SGDLS, YYNGEE. The CDR3 loop spans 15 amino acids.

The chain recombines TRBV4-1 with TRBJ2-7; no clear D gene. The length of the CDR3 is 13 residues. Germline V gene lookup returns CDR1 MGHRA and CDR2 YSYEKL. V was cut by 4 bases and J by 0 bases, with 7 bases left in between. The CDR3 here is CASSLMSSYEQYF. The CDR3 DNA sequence: TGCGCCAGCAGCCTCATGAGCTCCTACGAGCAGTACTTC.

The chain links TRBV30 to TRBJ1-1; D gene uncertain. The CDR3 sequence is 13 residues long. The V end lost 0 bases, the J end lost 2 bases, and 7 bases lay between the germline ends. Germline CDR1 and CDR2: GTSNPN and SVGIG (reference sequence). CDR3: CAWSVGGNTEAFF. The CDR3 DNA is TGTGCCTGGAGTGTAGGCGGCAACACTGAAGCTTTCTTT.

This chain uses TRBV5-1 with TRBJ2-7; 7 bases line up with TRBD2. Germline trimming cut 0 bases from V and 3 bases from J; bases unmatched to any gene: 3. Germline values: CDR1 SGHRS, CDR2 YFSETQ. The CDR3 extends over 14 amino acids. CDR3 sequence (DNA): TGCGCCAGCAGCTTGGGACGGGAGGACTACGAGCAGTACTTC. The encoded protein is CASSLGREDYEQYF.

This chain joins TRBV6-5 and TRBJ2-3; perhaps TRBD2 as D (5 bases). Deletions cut 10 bases from V and 3 bases from J, with 17 bases between. The CDR3 covers 14 residues. CDR1 and CDR2 from the germline V gene are MNHEY and SVGAGI. CDR3 bases: TGTGCCACCTTTAGCCCGGACTCTACAGATACGCAGTATTTT. Amino acids: CATFSPDSTDTQYF.

The rearrangement joins TRBV27 to TRBJ1-4; maybe TRBD1 (6 bases). Germline CDR1 MNHEY, CDR2 SMNVEV (reference sequence). CDR3 size: 15 residues. V was cut by 2 bases and J by 2 bases, with 9 bases left in between. The CDR3 DNA reads as TGTGCCAGCAGTTTAAAGGGGGGGACTAATGAAAAACTGTTTTTT. It yields the protein CASSLKGGTNEKLFF. The full variable domain, with the rest looked up from reference TRBV27 and TRBJ1-4, is EAQVTQNPRYLITVTGKKLTVTCSQNMNHEYMSWYRQDPGLGLRQIYYSMNVEVTDKGDVPEGYKVSRKEKRNFPLILESPSPNQTSLYFCASSLKGGTNEKLFFGSGTQLSVL.

CDR3 in amino acids: CASSQVTLTGRDYGYTF. The CDR3 DNA reads TGCGCCAGCAGCCAAGTGACCCTGACAGGTAGAGACTATGGCTACACCTTC. This sequence joins TRBV4-1 and TRBJ1-2; possible D gene TRBD1, 6 bases. Germline lookup yields CDR1 MGHRA and CDR2 YSYEKL. Trimming took off 1 base at V and 3 bases at J, with 18 bases between the two ends. The length of the CDR3 is 17 residues.

The chain links TRBV28 to TRBJ1-1; weak D call: TRBD1 (6 bases). This CDR3 has 14 amino acids. The germline gives CDR1 MDHEN, CDR2 SYDVKM. The V gene lost 7 bases and the J gene lost 4 bases, with 16 bases spanning the gap. The CDR3 spells CASTLQGLSTEAFF. CDR3 bases: TGTGCCAGCACTTTGCAGGGGCTAAGCACTGAAGCTTTCTTT.

The chain uses TRBV9 and TRBJ2-2; no clear D gene. The V end lost 0 bases, the J end lost 8 bases, and 5 bases lay between the germline ends. Germline CDR1 reads SGDLS; CDR2 reads YYNGEE. CDR3 size: 12 residues. In DNA, the CDR3 is TGTGCCAGCAGCGTAGATTTGGGGGAGCTGTTTTTT. This codes for CASSVDLGELFF.

V gene TRBV6-1 combines with J gene TRBJ2-7; the match to TRBD2 covers 14 bases. The CDR3 consists of 17 residues. Germline V gives CDR1 MNHNS, CDR2 SASEGT. V trimming: 4 bases; J trimming: 3 bases; junction bases outside the gene matches: 8. The CDR3 DNA reads TGTGCCAGCAGTGGCGGTCGGGGACTAGCGGGAGTCTACGAGCAGTACTTC. Translation gives CASSGGRGLAGVYEQYF.

This chain uses TRBV6-5 with TRBJ2-5, with 8 nucleotides matching TRBD2. This CDR3 is 15 amino acids long. In germline, CDR1 is MNHEY, CDR2 SVGAGI. V was pared by 0 bases and J by 4 bases, with 4 bases of the junction left unmatched. The CDR3 here is CASSYSSGRGETQYF. The CDR3 nucleotides read TGTGCCAGCAGTTACTCAAGCGGGAGAGGAGAGACCCAGTACTTC.

This clone showed up just a few times. The gene calls are TRBV27 and TRBJ2-5, with 7 bases lining up with TRBD2. The length of the CDR3 is 17 residues. Looked up from germline, CDR1 is MNHEY and CDR2 is SMNVEV (reference sequence). The trim removed 1 base at V and 1 base at J, leaving 9 bases unmatched. The CDR3 here is CASSLYPGLDGQETQYF. The CDR3 nucleotides read TGTGCCAGCAGTTTATACCCCGGACTAGATGGCCAAGAGACCCAGTACTTC.

This rearrangement joins TRBV19 to TRBJ1-5; the match to TRBD1 covers 7 bases. CDR1 is LNHDA and CDR2 is SQIVND in the germline V gene (reference sequence). J gave up 5 bases and V 7 bases, and 2 bases lay outside the gene matches. This CDR3 is built from 12 residues. CDR3 protein: CASKQGYQPQHF. For the CDR3, the DNA is TGTGCCAGTAAACAGGGGTATCAGCCCCAGCATTTT.

V usage is TRBV27 and J usage is TRBJ2-7; weak D call: TRBD2 (6 bases). This CDR3 is built from 13 residues. Germline lookup yields CDR1 MNHEY and CDR2 SMNVEV (reference sequence). V was trimmed by 2 bases and J by 5 bases, leaving 10 bases between them. CDR3 nucleotide sequence: TGTGCCAGCAGTTTACTTTGGGGGGACGAGCAGTACTTC. Translating it yields CASSLLWGDEQYF.

The chain has TRBV7-3 and TRBJ2-3, with D uncertain. V lost 2 bases and J 0 bases, leaving 9 bases between the germline ends. Germline CDR1 SGHTA, CDR2 FQGTGA. There are 15 residues in the CDR3. For the CDR3, the DNA is TGTGCCAGCAGCTTAGTACCACTAAGCACAGATACGCAGTATTTT. Protein sequence: CASSLVPLSTDTQYF.

The CDR3 loop is CASSFRDPRTGELFF. The CDR3 DNA sequence: TGCGCCAGCAGCTTCCGGGACCCGAGGACCGGGGAGCTGTTTTTT. The chain links TRBV5-1 to TRBJ2-2; tentatively, D is TRBD1 or TRBD2 (5 bases each). V was clipped by 2 bases and J by 5 bases, with 13 bases between them. This CDR3 contains 15 residues. Germline-derived CDR1 and CDR2 are SGHRS and YFSETQ.

Here the CDR3 reads CASSVDGNTGELFF. CDR3 coding DNA: TGTGCCAGCAGCGTAGATGGGAACACCGGGGAGCTGTTTTTT. The V call is TRBV9, the J call TRBJ2-2; D remains ambiguous. V was pared by 0 bases and J by 1 base, with 4 bases between. The CDR3 runs to 14 residues. CDR1 SGDLS and CDR2 YYNGEE come from the germline V gene. Full variable domain (remainder filled in from reference TRBV9 and TRBJ2-2): DSGVTQTPKHLITATGQRVTLRCSPRSGDLSVYWYQQSLDQGLQFLIQYYNGEERAKGNILERFSAQQFPDLHSELNLSSLELGDSALYFCASSVDGNTGELFFGEGSRLTVL.

The chain carries TRBV7-9 and TRBJ1-1; D gene uncertain. V was trimmed by 5 bases and J by 4 bases, leaving 8 bases between them. The CDR3 is 12 amino acids. CDR1 is SEHNR and CDR2 is FQNEAQ in the germline V gene (reference sequence). CDR3 nucleotides: TGTGCCAGCAGCCCCCCTCGCACTGAAGCTTTCTTT. This sequence encodes CASSPPRTEAFF.

The chain employs TRBV29-1 and TRBJ1-4; D might be TRBD1 (6 bases). Trimming left V 7 bases short and J 7 bases short, with 22 bases between. This CDR3 comprises 15 residues. Germline CDR1 and CDR2: SQVTM and ANQGSEA. The CDR3 DNA follows: TGCAGCGCCGCCGAGGCCAGGGGCCCAGGTGAAAAACTGTTTTTT. This codes for CSAAEARGPGEKLFF.

This CDR3 reads CAIRLQDWWDTQYF. For the CDR3, the DNA is TGTGCCATCAGGCTTCAGGACTGGTGGGATACGCAGTATTTT. This chain connects TRBV10-3 to TRBJ2-3, with D possibly TRBD2 on 5 matching bases. CDR1 is ENHRY and CDR2 is SYGVKD in the germline V gene. The CDR3 length is 14 residues. V lost 6 bases, J lost 6 bases, and 16 bases lay in between.

There are a few counts of this clone. The chain has TRBV5-1 and TRBJ1-1; 7 nucleotides agree with TRBD1. The CDR3 has 14 amino acids. V gave up 4 bases and J gave up 6 bases; unmatched junction bases: 9. The germline CDR1 and CDR2 sequences are SGHRS and YFSETQ. The CDR3 DNA sequence: TGCGCCAGCAGCGACACCTCCAGGGGGGCTGAAGCTTTCTTT. Residues: CASSDTSRGAEAFF.

The chain is built from TRBV7-3 and TRBJ1-1; 7 bases match TRBD1. This CDR3 has 17 amino acids. The germline V gene encodes CDR1 SGHTA and CDR2 FQGTGA. Trimming removed 1 base from V and 4 bases from J; junction bases left unmatched: 12. In nucleotides, the CDR3 is TGTGCCAGCAGCTTAAGGGACAGTGTGAGAGAGGGCACTGAAGCTTTCTTT. This codes for CASSLRDSVREGTEAFF.

This chain joins TRBV2 and TRBJ2-3, with D unclear. There are 13 residues in the CDR3. The germline V gene encodes CDR1 SNHLY and CDR2 FYNNEI. Trimming cost V 2 bases and J 4 bases, with 7 bases left between them. CDR3 nucleotides: TGTGCCAGCAGTGAACAGGCCGCAGATACGCAGTATTTT. It translates to CASSEQAADTQYF.

This chain links TRBV27 with TRBJ2-7, with TRBD2 matching over 7 bases. Germline CDR1 and CDR2: MNHEY and SMNVEV (reference sequence). The V segment lost 3 bases and the J segment 6 bases; nucleotides outside the gene matches: 5. This CDR3 is 13 amino acids long. The CDR3 region is CASSFAGDREQYF. CDR3 nucleotides: TGTGCCAGCAGTTTTGCGGGAGATCGCGAGCAGTACTTC.